A selection of T cell receptor beta chains follows, all from one sample in a study of blood T cells in healthy people across ages. One entry per CDR3 protein results from TCRdb running MiXCR on the 5' RACE reads. Of 1.5 million to 2 million distinct CDR3 sequences in the sample, 28% are singletons; the top ten hold about 7.7%. Sequencing input: blood. Every receptor here comes from a woman in her 30s in good health. Both conserved end residues are part of each CDR3. A D gene is named only where the DNA matches it firmly. Clone size, where shown, is once, few, many, or a class for clones that have expanded.

NA | TRBJ2-3 | few | TRBV28 | CATQRLRSSTDTQYF | TGTGCCACTCAACGACTTCGATCCAGCACAGATACGCAGTATTTT
TRBD1 | TRBJ2-5 | NA | TRBV6-6 | CASSDLTGGVETQYF | TGTGCCAGCAGCGATCTGACAGGGGGCGTTGAGACCCAGTACTTC
NA | TRBJ2-1 | NA | TRBV9 | CASSPQRQGHEQFF | TGTGCCAGCAGCCCCCAACGGCAGGGCCATGAGCAGTTCTTC
NA | TRBJ2-7 | NA | TRBV12-3/TRBV12-4 | CASSFGGLRAGQSYEQYF | TGTGCCAGCAGTTTTGGGGGACTACGGGCGGGACAGTCCTACGAGCAGTACTTC
TRBD2 | TRBJ2-1 | few | TRBV5-1 | CASSTSSGGFYNEQFF | TGCGCCAGCAGCACCTCTAGCGGGGGGTTCTACAATGAGCAGTTCTTC
NA | TRBJ2-6 | NA | TRBV18 | CASSPLNRDSISGANVLTF | TGTGCCAGCTCACCACTGAATCGGGACTCTATCTCTGGGGCCAACGTCCTGACTTTC
NA | TRBJ2-1 | NA | TRBV7-9 | CASSLDGLYNEQFF | TGTGCCAGCAGCTTAGACGGATTATACAATGAGCAGTTCTTC
NA | TRBJ2-7 | many | TRBV2 | CASSPGLLSYEQYF | TGTGCCAGCAGCCCGGGACTTCTCTCCTACGAGCAGTACTTC
NA | TRBJ2-6 | NA | TRBV11-2 | CASSSGRAASGANVLTF | TGTGCCAGCAGTTCCGGACGGGCCGCCTCTGGGGCCAACGTCCTGACTTTC
TRBD1 | TRBJ1-1 | NA | TRBV7-3 | CASTPGRGLRNTEAFF | TGTGCCAGCACCCCGGGGAGGGGGCTGAGGAACACTGAAGCTTTCTTT
TRBD2 | TRBJ2-2 | NA | TRBV7-6 | CASSSARGVNTGELFF | TGTGCCAGCAGTTCCGCCCGGGGGGTGAACACCGGGGAGCTGTTTTTT
NA | TRBJ2-7 | NA | TRBV5-5 | CASSLTGTTSYEQYF | TGTGCCAGCAGTCTTACAGGCACTACCTCCTACGAGCAGTACTTC
NA | TRBJ2-7 | many | TRBV12-5 | CASGPPSEQYF | TGTGCTAGTGGTCCACCCTCGGAGCAGTACTTC
TRBD2 | TRBJ2-1 | NA | TRBV10-3 | CAISDVLAGVDEQFF | TGTGCCATCAGTGATGTACTAGCGGGAGTGGATGAGCAGTTCTTC
NA | TRBJ2-4 | many | TRBV29-1 | CSVADGRAKNIQYF | TGCAGCGTTGCGGACGGAAGAGCGAAAAACATTCAGTACTTC
NA | TRBJ2-1 | NA | TRBV4-1 | CASSHTHGNEQFF | TGCGCCAGCAGCCATACACATGGGAATGAGCAGTTCTTC
NA | TRBJ1-1 | NA | TRBV9 | CASSAPGGSTEAFF | TGTGCCAGCAGCGCCCCGGGAGGGAGCACTGAAGCTTTCTTT
NA | TRBJ1-1 | few | TRBV20-1 | CSADRTANTEAFF | TGCAGTGCTGACCGGACTGCAAACACTGAAGCTTTCTTT
NA | TRBJ2-5 | NA | TRBV7-2 | CASSPAQATQYF | TGTGCCAGCAGCCCAGCCCAGGCGACCCAGTACTTC
NA | TRBJ2-7 | many | TRBV10-2 | CASSDPQGTSYEQYF | TGCGCCAGCAGTGACCCACAGGGCACTTCCTACGAGCAGTACTTC
NA | TRBJ1-2 | few | TRBV20-1 | CSATWDRGGYTF | TGCAGTGCTACCTGGGACCGTGGGGGCTACACCTTC
NA | TRBJ1-5 | NA | TRBV18 | CASSPLNSNQPQHF | TGTGCCAGCTCACCTTTAAATAGCAATCAGCCCCAGCATTTT
TRBD1 | TRBJ2-7 | NA | TRBV29-1 | CSGSGTDPNEQYF | TGCAGCGGATCCGGGACAGACCCTAACGAGCAGTACTTC
NA | TRBJ2-3 | NA | TRBV12-5 | CASGLVRGDTQYF | TGTGCTAGTGGTTTGGTACGCGGGGATACGCAGTATTTT
NA | TRBJ2-6 | NA | TRBV9 | CASSNSLAGANVLTF | TGTGCCAGCAGCAATTCCCTTGCTGGGGCCAACGTCCTGACTTTC
TRBD1 | TRBJ2-7 | few | TRBV9 | CASSSQTGLSYNEQYF | TGTGCCAGCAGCTCCCAGACAGGGCTCTCCTACAATGAGCAGTACTTC
NA | TRBJ1-2 | NA | TRBV7-2 | CSSSLDVHVDGYTF | TGTTCCAGCAGCTTAGACGTTCATGTCGATGGCTACACCTTC
NA | TRBJ1-1 | few | TRBV18 | CASSQDFLGTEAFF | TGTGCCAGCTCACAGGATTTTCTGGGGACTGAAGCTTTCTTT
NA | TRBJ1-1 | NA | TRBV12-5 | CASGFLVDREAFF | TGTGCTAGTGGTTTTTTAGTGGACAGAGAAGCTTTCTTT
TRBD1 | TRBJ2-1 | NA | TRBV6-1 | CASKTGGNEQFF | TGTGCCAGCAAGACAGGGGGAAATGAGCAGTTCTTC
TRBD1 | TRBJ1-2 | few | TRBV11-1 | CASSSTGEVNYGYTF | TGTGCCAGCAGCTCAACAGGGGAAGTGAACTATGGCTACACCTTC
NA | TRBJ1-2 | few | TRBV13 | CVSSLVSWGDGYTF | TGTGTCAGCAGCTTAGTGTCGTGGGGAGATGGCTACACCTTC
TRBD1 | TRBJ1-2 | few | TRBV7-9 | CASSLLGGEGNYGYTF | TGTGCCAGCAGCTTGTTAGGGGGCGAAGGGAACTATGGCTACACCTTC
NA | TRBJ1-2 | NA | TRBV7-9 | CASSFELGHYGYTF | TGTGCCAGCAGCTTCGAGTTAGGACACTATGGCTACACCTTC
NA | TRBJ2-1 | NA | TRBV5-1 | CASSPRGPNNEQFF | TGCGCCAGCAGCCCCCGGGGGCCTAACAATGAGCAGTTCTTC
NA | TRBJ2-3 | many | TRBV5-1 | CASSLAYGSTDTQYF | TGCGCCAGCAGCTTGGCGTACGGAAGCACAGATACGCAGTATTTT
NA | TRBJ1-1 | NA | TRBV4-3 | CASSSSGVAEAFF | TGCGCCAGCAGCTCCAGCGGAGTGGCTGAAGCTTTCTTT
TRBD2 | TRBJ2-2 | few | TRBV6-1 | CASSMGLAGETGELFF | TGTGCCAGCAGTATGGGACTAGCGGGGGAAACCGGGGAGCTGTTTTTT
TRBD2 | TRBJ2-1 | few | TRBV2 | CASSFGLAVYNEQFF | TGTGCCAGCAGTTTTGGACTAGCAGTCTACAATGAGCAGTTCTTC
NA | TRBJ2-1 | NA | TRBV7-9 | CASSLDPRAAPKAEQFF | TGTGCCAGCAGCTTAGATCCGCGGGCAGCCCCTAAGGCTGAGCAGTTCTTC
NA | TRBJ1-5 | NA | TRBV27 | CASGLLGNNQPQHF | TGTGCCAGCGGTTTGCTAGGGAACAATCAGCCCCAGCATTTT
NA | TRBJ1-6 | NA | TRBV14 | CASSQSLGAYNSPLHF | TGTGCCAGCAGCCAGTCCTTAGGAGCTTATAATTCACCCCTCCACTTT
TRBD2 | TRBJ2-3 | NA | TRBV4-1 | CASSLSPQRAGDRTDTQYF | TGCGCCAGCAGCCTTAGTCCCCAGAGAGCGGGGGACCGCACAGATACGCAGTATTTT
TRBD2 | TRBJ2-3 | NA | TRBV20-1 | CSARTSKLGDTQYF | TGCAGTGCTAGGACTAGCAAGTTGGGGGATACGCAGTATTTT
NA | TRBJ2-5 | NA | TRBV5-4 | CASSVEWSGETQYF | TGTGCCAGCAGTGTAGAGTGGAGCGGGGAGACCCAGTACTTC
NA | TRBJ2-3 | NA | TRBV20-1 | CSAPKLAASTDTQYF | TGCAGTGCACCCAAACTAGCAGCTTCCACAGATACGCAGTATTTT
TRBD1 | TRBJ2-3 | many | TRBV6-6 | CASNSGGSTDTQYF | TGTGCCAGCAACTCAGGGGGTAGCACAGATACGCAGTATTTT
NA | TRBJ1-4 | few | TRBV12-3/TRBV12-4 | CASSLEEGEKRFF | TGTGCCAGCAGTTTAGAGGAGGGAGAAAAACGGTTTTTT
NA | TRBJ2-1 | NA | TRBV9 | CVSSVIPFF | TGTGTCAGCAGCGTAATTCCGTTCTTC
TRBD2 | TRBJ2-1 | NA | TRBV24-1 | CATSDEREGYNEQFF | TGTGCCACCAGTGATGAGCGGGAGGGATACAATGAGCAGTTCTTC